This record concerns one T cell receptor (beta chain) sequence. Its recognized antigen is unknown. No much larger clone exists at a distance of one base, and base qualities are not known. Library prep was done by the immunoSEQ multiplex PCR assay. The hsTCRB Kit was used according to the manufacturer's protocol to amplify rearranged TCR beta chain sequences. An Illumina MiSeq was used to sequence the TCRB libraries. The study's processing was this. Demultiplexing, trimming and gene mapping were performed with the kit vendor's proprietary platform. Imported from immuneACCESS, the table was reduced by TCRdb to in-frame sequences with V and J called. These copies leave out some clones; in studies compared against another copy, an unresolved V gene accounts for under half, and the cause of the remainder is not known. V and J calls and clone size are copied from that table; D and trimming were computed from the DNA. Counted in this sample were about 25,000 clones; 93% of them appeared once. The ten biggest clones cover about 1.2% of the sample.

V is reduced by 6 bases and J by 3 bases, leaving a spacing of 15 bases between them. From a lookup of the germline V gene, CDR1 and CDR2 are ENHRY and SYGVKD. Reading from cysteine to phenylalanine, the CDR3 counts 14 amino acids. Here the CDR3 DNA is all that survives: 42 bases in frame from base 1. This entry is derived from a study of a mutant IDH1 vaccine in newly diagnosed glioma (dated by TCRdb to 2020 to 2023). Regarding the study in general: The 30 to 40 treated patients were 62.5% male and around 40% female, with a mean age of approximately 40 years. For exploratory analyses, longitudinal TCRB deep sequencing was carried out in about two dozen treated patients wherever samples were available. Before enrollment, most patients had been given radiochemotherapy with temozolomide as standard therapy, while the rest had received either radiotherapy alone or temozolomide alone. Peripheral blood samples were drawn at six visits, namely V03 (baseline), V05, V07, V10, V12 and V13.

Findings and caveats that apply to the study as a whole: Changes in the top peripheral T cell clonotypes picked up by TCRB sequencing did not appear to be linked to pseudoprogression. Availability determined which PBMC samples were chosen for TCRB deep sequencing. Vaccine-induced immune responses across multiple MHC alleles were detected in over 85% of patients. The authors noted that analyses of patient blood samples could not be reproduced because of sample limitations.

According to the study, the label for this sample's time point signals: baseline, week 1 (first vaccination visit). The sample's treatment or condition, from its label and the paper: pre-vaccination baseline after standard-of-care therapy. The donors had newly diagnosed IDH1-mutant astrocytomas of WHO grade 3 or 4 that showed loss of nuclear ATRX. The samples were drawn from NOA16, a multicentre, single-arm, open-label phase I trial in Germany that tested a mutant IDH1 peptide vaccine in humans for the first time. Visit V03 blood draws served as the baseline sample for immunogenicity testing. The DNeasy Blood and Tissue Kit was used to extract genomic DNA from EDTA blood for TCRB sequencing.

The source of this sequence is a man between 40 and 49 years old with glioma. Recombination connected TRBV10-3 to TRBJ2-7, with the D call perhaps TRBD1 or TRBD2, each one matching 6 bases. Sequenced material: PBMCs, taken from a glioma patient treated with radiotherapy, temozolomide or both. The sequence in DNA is TGTGCCATCAGCGGGGGAGGACAGAGCTACGAGCAGTACTTC. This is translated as CAISGGGQSYEQYF.